The 6 T cell receptor beta chains presented below share a single source sample, sequenced in a study of cytomegalovirus exposure and HLA in healthy donors. Vbeta (60) and Jbeta (13) primers were used in the PCR. Method: immunoSEQ multiplex PCR; TCRdb's copy keeps in-frame clones and lacks some. The sample comprises about 120,000 clones, around four fifths of which are singletons, and 20% rests with the top ten. Sequencing was carried out using PBMCs. Every receptor here comes from a young man in good health and CMV-seropositive.

This sequence joins TRBV4-2 and TRBJ2-3; 7 nucleotides align to TRBD2. V lost 5 bases and J lost 2; bases outside the gene matches: 1. Per germline, CDR1 LGHNA and CDR2 YNFKEQ. The CDR3 is 13 residues long. CDR3 residues: CASSGLVTDTQYF. DNA of the CDR3: TGTGCCAGCAGCGGACTAGTCACAGATACGCAGTATTTT.

This clone was seen only a few times. The CDR3 region is CASSYSWGVGNTEAFF. The CDR3 nucleotides are TGTGCCAGCAGTTACTCTTGGGGGGTGGGGAACACTGAAGCTTTCTTT. J is TRBJ1-1 and V is TRBV6-5; a weak D match, TRBD1 (5 bases). V was shortened by 0 bases and J by 1 base, with 12 bases between the two germline ends. The CDR3 length is 16 residues. Germline V gene data show CDR1 as MNHEY and CDR2 as SVGAGI.

The CDR3 spells CAWDRDFQETQYF. CDR3 sequence (DNA): TGTGCCTGGGATAGGGACTTTCAAGAGACCCAGTACTTC. The chain combines TRBV30 with TRBJ2-5, with D possibly TRBD2 on 6 matching bases. Trimming cost V 5 bases and J 2 bases, with 12 bases left between them. This CDR3 has 13 residues. CDR1 and CDR2 (germline): GTSNPN, SVGIG (reference sequence). The full variable domain, rest sourced from reference TRBV30 and TRBJ2-5, is SQTIHQWPATLVQPVGSPLSLECTVEGTSNPNLYWYRQAAGRGLQLLFYSVGIGQISSEVPQNLSASRPQDRQFILSSKKLLLSDSGFYLCAWDRDFQETQYFGPGTRLLVL.

This chain joins TRBV28 and TRBJ2-3; maybe TRBD1 (5 bases). The germline V gene encodes CDR1 MDHEN and CDR2 SYDVKM. Trimming removed 4 bases at V and 7 bases at J, with 12 bases between. This CDR3 is built from 13 residues. This CDR3 reads CASSSSRVHTQYF. CDR3 in DNA: TGTGCCAGCAGTTCATCCAGGGTCCATACGCAGTATTTT.

This rearrangement joins TRBV6-1 to TRBJ2-7; the D is unclear. This CDR3 comprises 14 residues. Germline loops: CDR1 MNHNS, CDR2 SASEGT. Trimming shortened V by 3 bases and J by 4 bases, and 13 bases separated the two germline ends. This chain's CDR3 is CASSESGRNYEQYF. The CDR3 coding sequence is TGTGCCAGCAGTGAGTCTGGGCGCAATTACGAGCAGTACTTC.

The chain uses TRBV2 and TRBJ1-2; possibly TRBD1 for D (6 bases). The CDR3 has 14 amino acids. Germline V lookup: CDR1 SNHLY, CDR2 FYNNEI. Deletions cut 6 bases from V and 9 bases from J, with 20 bases between. CDR3 sequence (DNA): TGTGCCAGCAGCGGAACCGGGACACCGGGGAGCTACACCTTC. This gives the protein CASSGTGTPGSYTF. The complete variable domain, with remaining parts taken from reference TRBV2 and TRBJ1-2, reads EPEVTQTPSHQVTQMGQEVILRCVPISNHLYFYWYRQILGQKVEFLVSFYNNEISEKSEIFDDQFSVERPDGSNFTLKIRSTKLEDSAMYFCASSGTGTPGSYTFGSGTRLTVV.